This T cell receptor (beta chain) was profiled in a study of T-cell reconstitution after alpha-beta-depleted transplantation in children. Preparation of the TCRbeta library was carried out with unique molecular identifiers. TCRdb analysed the PCR reads with MiXCR anew, one entry per CDR3 protein. The sample includes hundreds of thousands of distinct CDR3 sequences, about a sixth of them seen just once. The sequence derives from a human donor who donated a stem cell graft to a child with acute lymphoblastic leukemia. The source was PBMCs from the stem cell graft donor, collected from the stem cell graft.

The CDR3 loop reads CASSQGTSGSRVWGTDTQYF. The CDR3 nucleotides read TGTGCCAGCAGTCAGGGGACTAGCGGGAGTAGGGTTTGGGGCACAGATACGCAGTATTTT. This chain connects TRBV6-2 or TRBV6-3 to TRBJ2-3, with 14 bases that match TRBD2. V lost 5 bases and J lost 1; bases outside the gene matches: 14. Germline loops: CDR1 MNHEY, CDR2 SVGEGT. The CDR3 totals 20 residues.